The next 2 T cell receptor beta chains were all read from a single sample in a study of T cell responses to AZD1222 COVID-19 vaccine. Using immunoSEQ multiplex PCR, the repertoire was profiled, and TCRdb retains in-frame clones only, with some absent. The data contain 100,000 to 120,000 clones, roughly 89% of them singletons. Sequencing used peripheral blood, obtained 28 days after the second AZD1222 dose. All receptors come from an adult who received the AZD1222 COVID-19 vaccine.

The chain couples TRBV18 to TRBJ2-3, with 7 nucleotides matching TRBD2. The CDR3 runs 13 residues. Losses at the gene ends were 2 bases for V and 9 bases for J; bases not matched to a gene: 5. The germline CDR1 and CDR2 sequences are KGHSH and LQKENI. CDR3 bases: TGTGCCAGCTCACCATCAAGGGAGGGAACGCAGTATTTT. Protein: CASSPSREGTQYF.

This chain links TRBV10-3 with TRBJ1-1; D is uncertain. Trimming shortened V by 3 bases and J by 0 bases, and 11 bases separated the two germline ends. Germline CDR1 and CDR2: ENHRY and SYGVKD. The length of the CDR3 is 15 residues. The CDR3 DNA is TGTGCCATCAGTGATTTAATTGTGATGAACACTGAAGCTTTCTTT. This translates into CAISDLIVMNTEAFF.